The source of this T cell receptor (beta chain) is a study of cytotoxic CD8 clonotypes in ibrutinib-treated CLL. As for the study in general: Enrolment comprised 10 to 11 relapsed/refractory and over 14 treatment-naive patients; around 18 were IGHV unmutated. Whole-study findings and limits: Higher clonality was seen at ibrutinib response and a return toward baseline at progression. The public clonotypes identified were infrequent and showed contraction or stability on treatment.

Concerning this clone itself: Its specificity is not known.

Profiling relied on immunoSEQ multiplex PCR, and the TCRdb table lists in-frame clones only, not all of them. Of fewer than 80,000 clones listed, less than 75% are singletons. The receptor was isolated from a human donor with chronic lymphocytic leukemia. Sequences were derived from PBMCs, sampled after 12 months of ibrutinib treatment.

The CDR3 spells CASSLSAVPQETQYF. As DNA, the CDR3 is TGTGCCAGCAGCTTATCAGCGGTACCGCAAGAGACCCAGTACTTC. The chain is built from TRBV7-9 and TRBJ2-5; the D gene is possibly TRBD2 (5 bases). With 2 bases removed from V and 2 bases from J, the gap between germline ends came to 12 bases. Germline CDR1 is SEHNR and CDR2 is FQNEAQ (reference sequence). The CDR3 totals 15 residues.